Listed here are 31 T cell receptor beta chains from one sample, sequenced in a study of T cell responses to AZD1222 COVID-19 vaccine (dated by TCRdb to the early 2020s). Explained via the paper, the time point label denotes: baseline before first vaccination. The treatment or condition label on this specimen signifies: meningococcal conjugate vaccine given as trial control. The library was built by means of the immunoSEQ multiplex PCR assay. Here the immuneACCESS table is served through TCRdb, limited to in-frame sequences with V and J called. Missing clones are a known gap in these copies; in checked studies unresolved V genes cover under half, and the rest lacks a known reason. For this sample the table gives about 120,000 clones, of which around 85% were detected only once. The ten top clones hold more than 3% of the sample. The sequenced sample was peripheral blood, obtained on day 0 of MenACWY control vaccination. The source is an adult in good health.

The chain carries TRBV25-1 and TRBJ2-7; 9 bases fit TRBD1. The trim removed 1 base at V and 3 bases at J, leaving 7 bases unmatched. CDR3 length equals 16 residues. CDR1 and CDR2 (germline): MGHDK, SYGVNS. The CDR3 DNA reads TGTGCCAGCAGTGAATCGGCGACAGGGGGTCTCTACGAGCAGTACTTC. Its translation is CASSESATGGLYEQYF.

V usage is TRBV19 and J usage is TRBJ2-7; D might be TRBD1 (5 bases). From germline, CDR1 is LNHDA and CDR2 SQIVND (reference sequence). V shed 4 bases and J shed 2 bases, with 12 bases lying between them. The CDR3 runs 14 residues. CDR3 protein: CASSRGGAPYEQYF. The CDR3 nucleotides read TGTGCCAGTAGTAGGGGTGGGGCACCCTACGAGCAGTACTTC. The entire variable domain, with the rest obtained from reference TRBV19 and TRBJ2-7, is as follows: DGGITQSPKYLFRKEGQNVTLSCEQNLNHDAMYWYRQDPGQGLRLIYYSQIVNDFQKGDIAEGYSVSREKKESFPLTVTSAQKNPTAFYLCASSRGGAPYEQYFGPGTRLTVT.

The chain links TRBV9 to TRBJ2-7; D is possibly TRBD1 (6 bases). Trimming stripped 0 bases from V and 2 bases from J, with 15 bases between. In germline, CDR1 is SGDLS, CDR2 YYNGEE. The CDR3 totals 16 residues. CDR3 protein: CASSVVVWGRTYEQYF. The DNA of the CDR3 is TGTGCCAGCAGCGTAGTTGTGTGGGGGCGAACCTACGAGCAGTACTTC.

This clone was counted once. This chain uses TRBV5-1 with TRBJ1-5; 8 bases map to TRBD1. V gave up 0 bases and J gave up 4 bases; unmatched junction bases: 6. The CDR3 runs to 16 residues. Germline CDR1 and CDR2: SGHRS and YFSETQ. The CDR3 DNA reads TGCGCCAGCAGCTTGGGGTCGGGACAGGATAATCAGCCCCAGCATTTT. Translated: CASSLGSGQDNQPQHF.

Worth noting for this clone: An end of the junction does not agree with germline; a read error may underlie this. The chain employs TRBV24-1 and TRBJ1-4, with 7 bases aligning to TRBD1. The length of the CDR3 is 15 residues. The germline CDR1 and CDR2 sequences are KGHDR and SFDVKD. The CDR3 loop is CATSGTAGENGKLFF. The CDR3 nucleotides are TGTGCCACCAGCGGGACAGCGGGTGAGAATGGAAAACTGTTTTTT.

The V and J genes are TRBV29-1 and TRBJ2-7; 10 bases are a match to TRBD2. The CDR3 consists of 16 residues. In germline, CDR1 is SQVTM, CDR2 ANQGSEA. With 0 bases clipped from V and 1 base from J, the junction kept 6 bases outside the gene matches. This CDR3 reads CSVEDRASGGSYEQYF. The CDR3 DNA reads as TGCAGCGTTGAAGATCGGGCTAGCGGGGGTTCCTACGAGCAGTACTTC.

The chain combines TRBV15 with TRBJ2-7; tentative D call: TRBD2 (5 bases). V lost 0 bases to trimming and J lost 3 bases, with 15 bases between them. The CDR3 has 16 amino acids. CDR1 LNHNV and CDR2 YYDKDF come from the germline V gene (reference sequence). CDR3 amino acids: CATSRDLGGSYYEQYF. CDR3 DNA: TGTGCCACCAGCAGAGATTTAGGAGGCAGTTACTACGAGCAGTACTTC.

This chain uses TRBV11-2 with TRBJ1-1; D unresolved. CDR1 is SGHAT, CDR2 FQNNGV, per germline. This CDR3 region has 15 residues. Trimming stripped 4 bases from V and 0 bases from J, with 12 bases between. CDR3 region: CASSSRGTMNTEAFF. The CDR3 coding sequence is TGTGCCAGCAGCTCCCGGGGAACCATGAACACTGAAGCTTTCTTT.

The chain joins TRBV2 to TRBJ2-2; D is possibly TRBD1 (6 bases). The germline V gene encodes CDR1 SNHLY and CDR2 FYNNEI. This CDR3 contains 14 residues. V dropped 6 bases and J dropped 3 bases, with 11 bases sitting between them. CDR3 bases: TGTGCCAGCAGGATCAGGGGTGACACCGGGGAGCTGTTTTTT. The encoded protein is CASRIRGDTGELFF.

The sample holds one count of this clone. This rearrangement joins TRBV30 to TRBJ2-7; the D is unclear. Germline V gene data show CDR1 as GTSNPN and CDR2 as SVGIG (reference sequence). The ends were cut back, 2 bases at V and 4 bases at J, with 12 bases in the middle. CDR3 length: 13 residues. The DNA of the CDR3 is TGTGCCTGGAGTCCTTGGTACGGGTACGAGCAGTACTTC. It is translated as CAWSPWYGYEQYF.

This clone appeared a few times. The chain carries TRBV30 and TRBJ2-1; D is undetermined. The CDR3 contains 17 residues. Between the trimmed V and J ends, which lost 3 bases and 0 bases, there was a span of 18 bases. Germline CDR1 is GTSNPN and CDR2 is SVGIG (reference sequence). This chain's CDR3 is CAWSGLNEISSYNEQFF. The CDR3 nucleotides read TGTGCCTGGAGCGGGCTCAATGAAATAAGCTCCTACAATGAGCAGTTCTTC.

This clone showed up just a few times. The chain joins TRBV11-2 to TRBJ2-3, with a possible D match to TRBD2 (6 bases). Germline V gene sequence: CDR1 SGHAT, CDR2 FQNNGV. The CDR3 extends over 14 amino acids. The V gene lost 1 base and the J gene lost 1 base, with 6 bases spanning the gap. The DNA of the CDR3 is TGTGCCAGCAGCTTAGGGGGGGGCACAGATACGCAGTATTTT. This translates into CASSLGGGTDTQYF.

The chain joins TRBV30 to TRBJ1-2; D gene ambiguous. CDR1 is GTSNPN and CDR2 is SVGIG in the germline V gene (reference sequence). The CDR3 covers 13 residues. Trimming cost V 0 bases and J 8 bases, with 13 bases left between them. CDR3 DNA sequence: TGTGCCTGGAGTGTAAGAGCTGCAGGAGGCTACACCTTC. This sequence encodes CAWSVRAAGGYTF.

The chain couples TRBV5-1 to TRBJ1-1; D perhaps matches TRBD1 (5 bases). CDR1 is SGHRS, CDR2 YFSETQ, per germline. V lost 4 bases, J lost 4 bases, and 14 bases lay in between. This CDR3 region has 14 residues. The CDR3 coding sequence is TGCGCCAGCAGCCTTGGCATTGGGGGCACTGAAGCTTTCTTT. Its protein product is CASSLGIGGTEAFF.

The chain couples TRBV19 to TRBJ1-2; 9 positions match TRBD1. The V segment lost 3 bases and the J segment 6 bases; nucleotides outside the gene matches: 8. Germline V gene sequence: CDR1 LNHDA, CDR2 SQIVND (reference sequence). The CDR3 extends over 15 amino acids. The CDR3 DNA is TGTGCCAGTAGTATCGCCCGGGGACAGGGTAATGGCTACACCTTC. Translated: CASSIARGQGNGYTF.

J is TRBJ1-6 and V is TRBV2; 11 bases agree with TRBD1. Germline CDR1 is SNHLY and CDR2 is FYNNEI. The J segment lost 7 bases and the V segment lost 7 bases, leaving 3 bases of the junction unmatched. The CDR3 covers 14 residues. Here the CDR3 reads CASKGTGGNSPLHF. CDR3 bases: TGTGCCAGCAAAGGGACAGGGGGAAATTCACCCCTCCACTTT.

The CDR3 protein is CASSISIRQGNQPQHF. The CDR3 bases are TGTGCCAGTAGTATATCTATCCGACAAGGCAATCAGCCCCAGCATTTT. The V gene is TRBV19, the J gene TRBJ1-5; D uncertain. V gave up 2 bases and J gave up 2 bases, with 13 bases separating them. Germline V lookup: CDR1 LNHDA, CDR2 SQIVND (reference sequence). The CDR3 is 16 residues long.

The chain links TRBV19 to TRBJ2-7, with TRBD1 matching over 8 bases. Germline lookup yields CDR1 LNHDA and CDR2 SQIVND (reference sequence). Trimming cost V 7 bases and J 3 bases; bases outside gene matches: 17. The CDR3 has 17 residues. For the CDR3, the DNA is TGTGCCAGTAAGTTGACAGGGGCCCCGCTACCCAACTACGAGCAGTACTTC. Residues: CASKLTGAPLPNYEQYF. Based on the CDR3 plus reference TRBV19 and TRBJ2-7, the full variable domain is DGGITQSPKYLFRKEGQNVTLSCEQNLNHDAMYWYRQDPGQGLRLIYYSQIVNDFQKGDIAEGYSVSREKKESFPLTVTSAQKNPTAFYLCASKLTGAPLPNYEQYFGPGTRLTVT.

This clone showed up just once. CDR3 sequence reads: CASSYRGPTYEQYF. In DNA, the CDR3 is TGTGCCAGCAGCTACCGGGGACCTACCTACGAGCAGTACTTC. The chain combines TRBV7-2 with TRBJ2-7; D is perhaps TRBD1 or TRBD2 (5 bases each). The V end was cut by 4 bases, the J end by 2 bases, with 12 bases between. Germline V CDR1 and CDR2: SGHTA, FQGNSA. The CDR3 totals 14 residues.

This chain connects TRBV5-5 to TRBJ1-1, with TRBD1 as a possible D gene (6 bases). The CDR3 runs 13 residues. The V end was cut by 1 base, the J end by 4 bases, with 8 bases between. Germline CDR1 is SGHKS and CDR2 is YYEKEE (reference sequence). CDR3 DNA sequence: TGTGCCAGCAGCTTGAACAGGGTCACTGAAGCTTTCTTT. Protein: CASSLNRVTEAFF.

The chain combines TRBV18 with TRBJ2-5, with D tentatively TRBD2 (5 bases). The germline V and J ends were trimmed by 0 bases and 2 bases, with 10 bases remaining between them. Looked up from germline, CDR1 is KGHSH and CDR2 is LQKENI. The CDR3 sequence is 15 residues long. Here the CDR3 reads CASSPPRTRQETQYF. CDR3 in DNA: TGTGCCAGCTCACCACCGCGAACTAGGCAAGAGACCCAGTACTTC.

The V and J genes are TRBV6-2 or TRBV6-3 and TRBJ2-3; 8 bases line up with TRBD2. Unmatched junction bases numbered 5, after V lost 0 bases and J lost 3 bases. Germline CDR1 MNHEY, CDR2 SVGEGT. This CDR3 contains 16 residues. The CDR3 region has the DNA TGTGCCAGCAGTTACTCAGCGGGAGAAGGGACAGATACGCAGTATTTT. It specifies CASSYSAGEGTDTQYF.

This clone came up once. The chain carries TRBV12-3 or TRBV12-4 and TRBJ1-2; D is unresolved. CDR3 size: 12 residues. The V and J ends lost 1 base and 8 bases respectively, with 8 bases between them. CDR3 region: CASSLGVRGYTF. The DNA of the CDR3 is TGTGCCAGCAGTTTAGGGGTTAGGGGCTACACCTTC.

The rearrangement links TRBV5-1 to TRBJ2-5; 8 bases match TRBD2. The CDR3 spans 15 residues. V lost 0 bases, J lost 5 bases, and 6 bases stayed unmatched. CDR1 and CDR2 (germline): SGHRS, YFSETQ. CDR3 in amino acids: CASSLAGSGGETQYF. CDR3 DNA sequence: TGCGCCAGCAGCTTGGCCGGGAGCGGGGGTGAGACCCAGTACTTC.

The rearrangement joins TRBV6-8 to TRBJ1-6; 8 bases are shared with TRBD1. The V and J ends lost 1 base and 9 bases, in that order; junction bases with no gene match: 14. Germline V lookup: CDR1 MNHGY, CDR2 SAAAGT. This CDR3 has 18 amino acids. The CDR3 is CASSYCSLTGEEGSPLHF. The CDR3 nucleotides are TGTGCCAGCAGTTACTGCTCACTGACAGGGGAGGAGGGTTCACCCCTCCACTTT.

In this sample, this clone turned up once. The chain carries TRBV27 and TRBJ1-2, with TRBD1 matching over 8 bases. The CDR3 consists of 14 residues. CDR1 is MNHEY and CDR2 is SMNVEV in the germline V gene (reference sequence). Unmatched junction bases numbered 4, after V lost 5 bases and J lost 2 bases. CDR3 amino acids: CASSDRGPNYGYTF. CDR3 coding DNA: TGTGCCAGCAGTGACAGGGGCCCAAACTATGGCTACACCTTC.

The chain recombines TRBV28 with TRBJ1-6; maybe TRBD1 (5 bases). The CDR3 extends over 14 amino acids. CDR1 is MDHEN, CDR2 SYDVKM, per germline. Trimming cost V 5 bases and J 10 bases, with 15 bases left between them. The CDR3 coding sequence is TGTGCCAGCAGTGGGGGGATGGTGCTCTCACCCCTCCACTTT. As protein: CASSGGMVLSPLHF.

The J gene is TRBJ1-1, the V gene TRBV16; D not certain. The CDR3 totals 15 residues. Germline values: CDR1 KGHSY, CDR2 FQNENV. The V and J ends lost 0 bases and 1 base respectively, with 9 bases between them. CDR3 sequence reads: CASSQSDPGNTEAFF. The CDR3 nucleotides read TGTGCCAGCAGCCAATCAGACCCAGGGAACACTGAAGCTTTCTTT.

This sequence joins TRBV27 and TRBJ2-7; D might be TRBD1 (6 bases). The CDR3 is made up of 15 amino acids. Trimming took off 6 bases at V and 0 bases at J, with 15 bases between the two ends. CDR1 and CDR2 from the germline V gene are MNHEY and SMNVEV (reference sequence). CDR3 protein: CASSTRQARSYEQYF. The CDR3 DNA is TGTGCCAGCAGCACTCGACAGGCCCGCTCCTACGAGCAGTACTTC.

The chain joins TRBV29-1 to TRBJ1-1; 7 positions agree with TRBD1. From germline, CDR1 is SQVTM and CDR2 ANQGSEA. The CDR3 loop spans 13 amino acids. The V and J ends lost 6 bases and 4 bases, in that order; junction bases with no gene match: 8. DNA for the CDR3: TGCAGCGTGAAAGACAGGGAGGGCACTGAAGCTTTCTTT. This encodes CSVKDREGTEAFF.

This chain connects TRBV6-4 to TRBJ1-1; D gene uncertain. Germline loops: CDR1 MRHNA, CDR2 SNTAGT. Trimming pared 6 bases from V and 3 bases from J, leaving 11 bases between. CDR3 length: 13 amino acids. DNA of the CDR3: TGTGCCAGCAGCCCCACCGGGGACACTGAAGCTTTCTTT. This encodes CASSPTGDTEAFF.